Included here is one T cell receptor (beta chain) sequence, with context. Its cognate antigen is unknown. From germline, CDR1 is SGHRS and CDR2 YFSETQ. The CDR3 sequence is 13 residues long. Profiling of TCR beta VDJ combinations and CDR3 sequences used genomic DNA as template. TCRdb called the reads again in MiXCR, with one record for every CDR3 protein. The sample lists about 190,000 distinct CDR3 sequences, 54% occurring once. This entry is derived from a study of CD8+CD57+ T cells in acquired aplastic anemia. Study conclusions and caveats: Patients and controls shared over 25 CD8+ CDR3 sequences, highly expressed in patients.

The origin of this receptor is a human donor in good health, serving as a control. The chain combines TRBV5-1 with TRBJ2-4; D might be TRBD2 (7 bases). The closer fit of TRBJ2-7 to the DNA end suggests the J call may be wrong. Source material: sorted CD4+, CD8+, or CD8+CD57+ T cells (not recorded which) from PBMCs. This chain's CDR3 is CASSLDREGEQYF. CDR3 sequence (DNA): TGCGCCAGCAGCTTGGACAGGGAGGGCGAGCAGTACTTC.